These 27 T cell receptor beta chains were sequenced from one sample in a study of shared T cell receptors in the human thymus. Data came from immunoSEQ multiplex PCR; TCRdb stores just in-frame clones and leaves some out. The sample lists some 720,000 clones, roughly 90% occurring once. A further study also used this sample, focusing on human thymus T cells.

Sequencing used thymocytes. The receptor set was obtained from a boy under three years old with a congenital heart defect.

V gene TRBV19 combines with J gene TRBJ2-7; no reliable D call. The CDR3 has 17 residues. The V end was cut by 5 bases, the J end by 4 bases, with 24 bases between. The germline V gene has CDR1 LNHDA and CDR2 SQIVND (reference sequence). Written as DNA, the CDR3 is TGTGCCAGTAGTCCAACCCGATGGTCCTCACAAAAGTACGAGCAGTACTTC. Amino acids: CASSPTRWSSQKYEQYF.

This clone was seen once. The chain joins TRBV6-6 to TRBJ1-2; no definite D call. The V end was cut by 5 bases, the J end by 8 bases, with 24 bases between. This CDR3 comprises 16 residues. From germline, CDR1 is MNHNY and CDR2 SVGAGI (reference sequence). CDR3 region: CASSGSPQGKEEGYTF. DNA for the CDR3: TGTGCCAGCAGTGGTAGCCCCCAAGGGAAGGAGGAGGGCTACACCTTC.

V gene TRBV10-2 combines with J gene TRBJ1-1, with a possible D match to TRBD1 (5 bases). This CDR3 region has 15 residues. The V end lost 0 bases, the J end lost 4 bases, and 12 bases lay between the germline ends. The germline gives CDR1 WSHSY, CDR2 SAAADI. The DNA of the CDR3 is TGCGCCAGCAGTGAGTCGAAAGGGGCGAGCACTGAAGCTTTCTTT. Its translation: CASSESKGASTEAFF.

J is TRBJ1-1 and V is TRBV27; TRBD1 matches 7 bases. The CDR3 is 15 amino acids. V dropped 6 bases and J dropped 1; count of bases not matched to a gene: 8. Germline lookup yields CDR1 MNHEY and CDR2 SMNVEV (reference sequence). CDR3 amino acids: CASRHGHRGNTEAFF. The CDR3 DNA follows: TGTGCCAGCAGACACGGACACAGGGGGAACACTGAAGCTTTCTTT.

The chain employs TRBV27 and TRBJ2-7; D is perhaps TRBD2 (5 bases). Germline CDR1 reads MNHEY; CDR2 reads SMNVEV (reference sequence). The CDR3 loop spans 18 amino acids. V lost 3 bases and J lost 3, with 24 bases in between. The CDR3 DNA reads as TGTGCCAGCAGTTTCAGTAATAAGCGGTGGGAGAGGTACTACGAGCAGTACTTC. Protein product: CASSFSNKRWERYYEQYF.

The rearrangement uses TRBV27 and TRBJ1-1; 8 nucleotides match TRBD1. CDR1 MNHEY and CDR2 SMNVEV come from the germline V gene (reference sequence). The junction had 11 bases not matched to a gene; V was cut back by 6 bases and J by 2 bases. This CDR3 has 16 residues. The DNA for the CDR3 is TGTGCCAGCAGCAAAGAGGCAGGGGGCATAAACACTGAAGCTTTCTTT. Encoded protein: CASSKEAGGINTEAFF.

The chain links TRBV7-8 to TRBJ2-7; TRBD2 matches 13 bases. Germline loops: CDR1 SGHVS, CDR2 FQNEAQ. Trimming took 1 base from V and 3 from J; bases not matched to a gene: 15. The CDR3 loop spans 20 amino acids. CDR3 residues: CASSLGPHGTSGTRDYEQYF. CDR3 DNA sequence: TGTGCCAGCAGCTTAGGACCCCATGGGACTAGCGGGACAAGAGACTACGAGCAGTACTTC.

The table lists this clone with a count of one. The CDR3 reads CASSELEGPNTGELFF. The CDR3 region has the DNA TGTGCCAGCAGTGAATTGGAGGGGCCGAACACCGGGGAGCTGTTTTTT. The V gene is TRBV6-1, the J gene TRBJ2-2, with D possibly matching TRBD2 (6 bases). Germline V lookup: CDR1 MNHNS, CDR2 SASEGT. Trimming removed 2 bases at V and 0 bases at J, with 10 bases between. The CDR3 covers 16 residues.

J is TRBJ1-2 and V is TRBV25-1; 7 bases map to TRBD1. The CDR3 length is 16 residues. Per germline, CDR1 MGHDK and CDR2 SYGVNS. J lost 0 bases, V lost 3 bases, and 7 bases had no gene match. The CDR3 protein is CASSEETGPPNYGYTF. The CDR3, as DNA: TGTGCCAGCAGTGAGGAGACAGGGCCTCCTAACTATGGCTACACCTTC.

The CDR3 DNA is TGCGCCAGCAGGGGGCCCCTTATAGGACAGTCCGAAGCTTTCTTT. Amino acids: CASRGPLIGQSEAFF. The chain couples TRBV5-1 to TRBJ1-1, with D perhaps matching TRBD1 (6 bases). V gave up 5 bases and J gave up 8 bases, with 22 bases separating them. This CDR3 region has 15 residues. Germline values: CDR1 SGHRS, CDR2 YFSETQ.

This sequence joins TRBV19 and TRBJ1-5, with TRBD1 as a possible D gene (6 bases). V lost 3 bases, J lost 2 bases, and 11 bases lay in between. This CDR3 contains 15 residues. Germline CDR1 is LNHDA and CDR2 is SQIVND (reference sequence). Written as DNA, the CDR3 is TGTGCCAGTAGTATCACAGGGACGGGCAATCAGCCCCAGCATTTT. Protein product: CASSITGTGNQPQHF.

The chain is built from TRBV11-3 and TRBJ2-5; TRBD2 agrees at 11 bases. Germline V gene lookup returns CDR1 SGHNT and CDR2 YENEEA. V lost 4 bases, J lost 7 bases, and 2 bases stayed unmatched. This CDR3 is 13 amino acids long. CDR3 residues: CASSSGTSGTQYF. The CDR3 DNA is TGTGCCAGCAGCTCAGGGACTAGCGGGACCCAGTACTTC.

The chain couples TRBV6-5 to TRBJ1-4; TRBD1 might be the D (6 bases). The CDR3 runs to 15 residues. The germline V gene has CDR1 MNHEY and CDR2 SVGAGI. Trimming took 8 bases from V and 3 from J, leaving 16 bases between them. This CDR3 reads CASRRGRPSNEKLFF. As DNA, the CDR3 is TGTGCCAGCCGCAGGGGAAGGCCTTCTAATGAAAAACTGTTTTTT.

A few counts support this clone. V usage is TRBV7-2 and J usage is TRBJ1-2, with TRBD1 matching 11 bases. The CDR3 loop spans 16 amino acids. Trimming removed 5 bases from V and 6 bases from J; junction bases left unmatched: 11. Germline loops: CDR1 SGHTA, CDR2 FQGNSA. CDR3 loop: CASSHGQGATRHGYTF. In nucleotides, the CDR3 is TGTGCCAGCAGCCACGGACAGGGGGCGACTCGCCATGGCTACACCTTC.

The V and J genes are TRBV27 and TRBJ2-7, with D perhaps TRBD2 (6 bases). The CDR3 spans 16 residues. V lost 0 bases and J lost 5, with 17 bases in between. Germline-derived CDR1 and CDR2 are MNHEY and SMNVEV (reference sequence). The CDR3 nucleotides are TGTGCCAGCAGTTTATCGGGGCGTCTGGGAGGCCACGAGCAGTACTTC. Its translation: CASSLSGRLGGHEQYF.

This chain joins TRBV5-1 and TRBJ2-1; TRBD2 agrees at 16 bases. Germline CDR1 SGHRS, CDR2 YFSETQ. Losses at the gene ends were 1 base for V and 7 bases for J; bases not matched to a gene: 11. CDR3 size: 19 residues. The DNA for the CDR3 is TGCGCCAGCAGCTTGTCCGAGGGACTAGCGGGAGGGGGTTTGAATGAGCAGTTCTTC. Translated: CASSLSEGLAGGGLNEQFF. Complete variable domain (other parts from reference TRBV5-1 and TRBJ2-1): KAGVTQTPRYLIKTRGQQVTLSCSPISGHRSVSWYQQTPGQGLQFLFEYFSETQRNKGNFPGRFSGRQFSNSRSEMNVSTLELGDSALYLCASSLSEGLAGGGLNEQFFGPGTRLTVL.

This sequence joins TRBV10-3 and TRBJ2-5; D is perhaps TRBD2 (5 bases). The CDR3 spans 13 residues. Germline lookup yields CDR1 ENHRY and CDR2 SYGVKD. V lost 3 bases and J lost 4, with 9 bases in between. CDR3 sequence reads: CAISESSGETQYF. CDR3 in DNA: TGTGCCATCAGTGAATCCAGCGGAGAGACCCAGTACTTC.

The chain uses TRBV5-4 and TRBJ2-2; 8 bases are a match to TRBD1. The V gene end was trimmed by 4 bases and the J gene end by 4 bases; junction bases not matched to a gene: 6. This CDR3 is built from 15 residues. The germline V gene has CDR1 SGHNT and CDR2 YYREEE (reference sequence). The CDR3 DNA reads TGTGCCAGCAGCCCAGGACAGGGCCCCACCGGGGAGCTGTTTTTT. Protein: CASSPGQGPTGELFF.

This sequence joins TRBV4-1 and TRBJ2-1; 13 nucleotides line up with TRBD2. The CDR3 is made up of 17 amino acids. Germline V CDR1 and CDR2: MGHRA, YSYEKL. V dropped 1 base and J dropped 5; count of bases not matched to a gene: 5. The DNA of the CDR3 is TGCGCCAGCAGCCAAGGGACTAGCGGGAGTGGCCACAATGAGCAGTTCTTC. This gives the protein CASSQGTSGSGHNEQFF.

V gene TRBV6-5 combines with J gene TRBJ2-7, with TRBD2 matching over 8 bases. Germline V gene lookup returns CDR1 MNHEY and CDR2 SVGAGI. After removal of 2 bases from V and 4 bases from J, the junction contained 10 bases not matched to a gene. The CDR3 consists of 16 residues. In DNA form, the CDR3 reads TGTGCCAGCAGTTACCTCCGAGCTAGCGGGTCTTACGAGCAGTACTTC. Translating gives CASSYLRASGSYEQYF.

The chain couples TRBV9 to TRBJ2-3, with 9 positions matching TRBD1. Unmatched junction bases numbered 2, after V lost 0 bases and J lost 3 bases. Germline-derived CDR1 and CDR2 are SGDLS and YYNGEE. The CDR3 is 15 residues long. In DNA, the CDR3 is TGTGCCAGCAGCGTAGGGGGGACAGGGACAGATACGCAGTATTTT. Encoded protein: CASSVGGTGTDTQYF.

This rearrangement joins TRBV6-4 to TRBJ2-1; 9 nucleotides agree with TRBD2. CDR1 and CDR2 from the germline V gene are MRHNA and SNTAGT. The trim removed 5 bases at V and 9 bases at J, leaving 20 bases unmatched. The CDR3 is 18 residues long. The CDR3 sequence: CASSPIPSTSGSSGEQFF. DNA of the CDR3: TGTGCCAGCAGTCCCATCCCCTCGACTAGCGGCTCCTCGGGTGAGCAGTTCTTC.

The chain links TRBV25-1 to TRBJ2-7; TRBD2 is a possible D gene (5 bases). CDR1 is MGHDK, CDR2 SYGVNS, per germline. V was cut by 6 bases and J by 5 bases, with 17 bases left in between. The CDR3 length is 14 residues. In DNA form, the CDR3 reads TGTGCCAGCAGGAAGCGGTTTAGTTGGGACGAGCAGTACTTC. Amino acid sequence: CASRKRFSWDEQYF.

V usage is TRBV2 and J usage is TRBJ2-1; 8 positions match TRBD1. V lost 3 bases, J lost 5 bases, and 9 bases stayed unmatched. The CDR3 extends over 16 amino acids. Germline CDR1 and CDR2: SNHLY and FYNNEI. In DNA form, the CDR3 reads TGTGCCAGCAGTGAGAGACAACAGGGGGTCAACAATGAGCAGTTCTTC. It yields the protein CASSERQQGVNNEQFF.

The V call is TRBV11-2, the J call TRBJ2-7; D is ambiguous. Trimming shortened V by 5 bases and J by 7 bases, and 12 bases separated the two germline ends. The CDR3 consists of 12 residues. Looked up from germline, CDR1 is SGHAT and CDR2 is FQNNGV. The CDR3 bases are TGTGCCAGCAGCCATCCTTGGGCGGAGCAGTACTTC. Its translation: CASSHPWAEQYF.

J is TRBJ2-7 and V is TRBV2; TRBD2 matches 11 bases. Looked up from germline, CDR1 is SNHLY and CDR2 is FYNNEI. The CDR3 sequence is 15 residues long. The J segment lost 0 bases and the V segment lost 4 bases, leaving 2 bases of the junction unmatched. The chain's CDR3 is CASSGTSGSSYEQYF. CDR3 DNA: TGTGCCAGCAGTGGAACTAGCGGGAGCTCCTACGAGCAGTACTTC.

The chain combines TRBV25-1 with TRBJ1-5; the D gene is possibly TRBD1 (5 bases). V was pared by 7 bases and J by 7 bases, with 26 bases between. CDR1 and CDR2 (germline): MGHDK, SYGVNS. This CDR3 region has 17 residues. The CDR3 sequence is CASNPSGAKIRRQPQHF. CDR3 coding DNA: TGTGCCAGCAACCCGAGCGGGGCCAAGATAAGAAGGCAGCCCCAGCATTTT.